These T cell receptor beta chains were read from a single sample in a study of T-cell memory formation after mild COVID-19. TCRdb redid the calling of the 5' RACE reads with MiXCR, one entry per CDR3 protein. The sample yields some 340,000 distinct CDR3 sequences, approximately 12% seen once. Sequenced material: PBMCs or a T cell subset sorted from them (not recorded which). The receptors originated from a man between 18 and 35 years old who had mild COVID-19 (a few samples of this study predate the infection). Cell type and time point are not known. The CDR3 runs from the conserved cysteine through the conserved F or W. Each record gives: clone size, V gene, D gene, J gene, CDR3 protein, CDR3 DNA. D genes are given only for firm matches. Rows may omit the clone size; those that give it use once, few, many or a size class.

size: NA
V: TRBV6-4
D: NA
J: TRBJ2-2
CDR3: CASSDSPGAIGELFF
DNA: TGTGCCAGCAGTGACTCACCAGGGGCTATCGGGGAGCTGTTTTTT

size: few
V: TRBV20-1
D: NA
J: TRBJ1-2
CDR3: CSALDIWAYGYTF
DNA: TGCAGTGCCCTAGACATATGGGCCTATGGCTACACCTTC

size: few
V: TRBV6-5
D: NA
J: TRBJ1-1
CDR3: CASSFEGRDTEAFF
DNA: TGTGCCAGCAGTTTCGAGGGCCGCGACACTGAAGCTTTCTTT

size: few
V: TRBV7-9
D: NA
J: TRBJ1-5
CDR3: CASSRGGQPQHF
DNA: TGTGCCAGCAGCCGAGGGGGTCAGCCCCAGCATTTT

size: NA
V: TRBV5-1
D: TRBD2
J: TRBJ2-3
CDR3: CASSSSSGGTDTQYF
DNA: TGCGCCAGCAGCAGCTCTAGCGGGGGCACAGATACGCAGTATTTT

size: NA
V: TRBV5-1
D: NA
J: TRBJ2-1
CDR3: CASSLVRQLYNEQFF
DNA: TGCGCCAGCAGCTTGGTTAGGCAGCTTTACAATGAGCAGTTCTTC

size: many
V: TRBV7-6
D: TRBD1
J: TRBJ1-1
CDR3: CASSLGTGLKTEAFF
DNA: TGTGCCAGCAGCTTAGGGACAGGGTTAAAGACTGAAGCTTTCTTT

size: few
V: TRBV9
D: TRBD2
J: TRBJ2-1
CDR3: CASSVGNSGGLYNEQFF
DNA: TGTGCCAGCAGCGTAGGGAACAGCGGGGGGTTGTACAATGAGCAGTTCTTC

size: NA
V: TRBV3-2
D: NA
J: TRBJ1-1
CDR3: CASSPTELNTEAFF
DNA: TGTGCCAGCAGCCCTACAGAGCTGAACACTGAAGCTTTCTTT

size: NA
V: TRBV12-3/TRBV12-4
D: TRBD2
J: TRBJ2-3
CDR3: CASSFYSGLSTDTQYF
DNA: TGTGCCAGCAGTTTCTATAGCGGGCTTAGCACAGATACGCAGTATTTT

size: many
V: TRBV28
D: NA
J: TRBJ2-3
CDR3: CASSFQGTDTQYF
DNA: TGTGCCAGCAGTTTCCAGGGCACAGATACGCAGTATTTT